This TCR beta chain was recorded in a study of cytomegalovirus exposure and HLA in healthy donors (dated by TCRdb to about 2017). General notes on the study: The 666 repertoires of the first cohort and the 110 or so validation repertoires were produced on the same platform, according to a later analysis. Along with the approximately 600-subject first cohort, a separate validation cohort of over a hundred different subjects was used. High-throughput TCR immunosequencing, statistical association of individual TCRs with disease status, and machine learning were combined to predict cytomegalovirus infection status. The study aimed to test whether signatures of past pathogen exposure could be identified by cataloging public T cell receptors. Points the paper makes about the study in general: The validation cohort had no HLA typing available for a later analysis, so co-occurrence within that cohort was assessed over all 120 or so repertoires. In the study, roughly 160 TCR beta chains were listed as associated with cytomegalovirus. Cytomegalovirus status was reported to be diagnosed by the classifier with high specificity and sensitivity in both the original and validation cohorts. A later analysis found that TCRs clustered in the first cohort also tended to co-occur in the 95 to 150 validation repertoires, with approximately 93% of cluster scores above 0. Most TCR sequences were observed very rarely across donors, whereas some public TCRs were present in many individuals. The authors suggested that the approach could potentially be generalized to other disease states and immunological phenotypes. Three of the identified cytomegalovirus-associated TCR beta chains were confirmed in vitro to be specific for cytomegalovirus antigens.

The donors belonged to the validation cohort of around 110 subjects, which was separate from the approximately 700-subject first cohort. About this clone itself: It lacks a known antigen. Per-nucleotide qualities are absent, and no much larger clonotype sits a single base away.

The library was produced with the immunoSEQ multiplex PCR assay. The study's own analysis went as follows. A statistical classification framework was built to diagnose cytomegalovirus status from the catalog of TCR beta chain sequences. Here the immuneACCESS table is served through TCRdb, limited to in-frame sequences with V and J called. Missing clones are a known gap in these copies; in checked studies unresolved V genes cover under half, and the rest lacks a known reason. V and J calls and clone size come straight from that table; D and trimming were deduced from the DNA. The sample data list 150,000 to 200,000 clones, and roughly 83% of these were observed just once. The top ten constitute around 9.6% of the sample. CDR1 LNHDA and CDR2 SQIVND were looked up in the germline V gene (reference sequence). From the cysteine up to the phenylalanine, the CDR3 has a length of 15 residues. The read is trimmed to its CDR3 DNA, 45 bases read in frame from base 1. V is pared back by 5 bases and J by 1 base, with 14 bases lying between the germline termini.

This clonotype was obtained from a young man in good health and CMV-seropositive. The sequence joins TRBV19 to TRBJ1-1; the D segment cannot be called with confidence. Sequenced: PBMCs. The CDR3 amino acid sequence is: CASSDHAPGNTEAFF. At the DNA level, the sequence is TGTGCCAGTAGTGATCATGCCCCGGGGAACACTGAAGCTTTCTTT.